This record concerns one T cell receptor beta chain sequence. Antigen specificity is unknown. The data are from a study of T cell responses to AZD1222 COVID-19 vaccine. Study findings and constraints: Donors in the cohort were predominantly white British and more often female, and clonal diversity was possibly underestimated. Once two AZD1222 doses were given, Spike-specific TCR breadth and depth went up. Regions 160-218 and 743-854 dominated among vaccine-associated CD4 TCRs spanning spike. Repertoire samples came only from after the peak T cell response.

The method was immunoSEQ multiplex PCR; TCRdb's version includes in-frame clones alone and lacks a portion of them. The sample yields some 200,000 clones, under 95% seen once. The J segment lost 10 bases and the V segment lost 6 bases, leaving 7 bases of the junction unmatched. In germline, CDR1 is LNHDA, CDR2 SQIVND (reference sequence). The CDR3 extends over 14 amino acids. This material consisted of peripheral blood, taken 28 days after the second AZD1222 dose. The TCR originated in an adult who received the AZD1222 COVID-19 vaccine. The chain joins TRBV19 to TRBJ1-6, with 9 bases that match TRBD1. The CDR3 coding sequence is TGTGCCAGTAGCGAGGGACAGGGAGCATCACCCCTCCACTTT. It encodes CASSEGQGASPLHF.